A single T cell receptor (beta chain) is shown here with its context. Its antigen has not been determined. Base qualities are not recorded, but no much larger clone differs from it by a single base. Genomic DNA was extracted from sorted cells for sequencing of the TCRbeta CDR3 region. TCRbeta CDR3 regions were sequenced using the immunoSEQ Assay. Sourced from immuneACCESS, this table was stored by TCRdb with only in-frame sequences that have V and J called. A share of the clones is absent; for the studies checked, an unresolved V gene accounts for under half, and the remainder has no known explanation. The sample table lists fewer than 50,000 clones, approximately 87% of them with a count of one. The ten most abundant clones make up about a third of the sample. The junction shows trimming of 6 bases on V and 4 bases on J, and the gene matches do not reach 7 bases of it. For CDR1 and CDR2, the germline V gene (reference sequence) lists LNHDA and SQIVND. The CDR3 numbers 14 residues from cysteine through phenylalanine. Only the CDR3 DNA stays, 42 bases, in frame from base 1.

This sample stems from a study of OX40 agonist ivuxolimab in advanced cancers. Background on the whole study: The costimulatory receptor OX40 (CD134) was targeted by ivuxolimab, a fully human IgG2 agonistic monoclonal antibody. Intravenous ivuxolimab was administered to patients every 2 weeks at six dose levels: 0.01, 0.1, 0.3, 1.5, 3 and 10 mg/kg. Of the approximately 50 dose-escalation patients, hepatocellular carcinoma was present in about 19, melanoma in approximately 15, renal cell carcinoma in 9 and head and neck cancer in 9. In the dose-escalation cohort, 82.7% of patients were male, and the mean age was approximately 64 years, with a range of about 23 to 80. Prior anti-PD-1, anti-PD-L1 or anti-CTLA-4 therapy was permitted, and checkpoint inhibitors had been received by roughly 40% of dose-escalation patients. Partial responses were achieved by three dose-escalation patients, of whom one had hepatocellular carcinoma and two had cutaneous melanoma. Peripheral TCRbeta sequencing aimed to test whether ivuxolimab altered TCR sequence diversity and caused clonal T-cell expansion. The paper covers the monotherapy dose-escalation part of the phase I ivuxolimab trial, which included N ≈ 52 patients. The study at large found these results: Clonal expansion of both CD4+ and CD8+ blood T cells was observed from baseline to week 6 at doses 0.1 to 3.0 mg/kg. Low levels of normalized T-cell clonal expansion were also seen in some patients who did not respond. On average, CD8+ T cells showed more expanded clones than CD4+ T cells after ivuxolimab. Partial responders in the 0.1-3.0 mg/kg groups had among the lowest normalized peripheral clonal expansion, especially among CD8+ T cells. Which antigens the clonally expanded peripheral T cells were specific for was not determined.

The trial excluded patients who had a history of autoimmune disease or were on systemic immunosuppression. In every dose cohort, peripheral blood was drawn for TCR sequencing at baseline, cycle 4 day 1, and cycle 7 day 1. Samples were obtained from an open-label, multicenter, first-in-human phase I dose-escalation trial of ivuxolimab. Adults with locally advanced or metastatic melanoma, renal cell, hepatocellular, or head and neck squamous cell carcinoma were enrolled in the trial. Before TCR sequencing, CD4+ T cells and CD8+ T cells from peripheral blood were sorted into separate populations. The clonotype originates from an adult with an advanced solid tumor such as melanoma, head and neck, liver or kidney cancer. The sample here was CD4+ or CD8+ T cells sorted from blood, taken in a trial of the OX40 agonist ivuxolimab. The rearrangement combines TRBV19 with TRBJ2-7, with 9 bases in between that match TRBD1. The CDR3 reads as follows: CASRPQTGGYEQYF. The nucleotides read TGTGCCAGTAGACCCCAGACAGGGGGGTACGAGCAGTACTTC.